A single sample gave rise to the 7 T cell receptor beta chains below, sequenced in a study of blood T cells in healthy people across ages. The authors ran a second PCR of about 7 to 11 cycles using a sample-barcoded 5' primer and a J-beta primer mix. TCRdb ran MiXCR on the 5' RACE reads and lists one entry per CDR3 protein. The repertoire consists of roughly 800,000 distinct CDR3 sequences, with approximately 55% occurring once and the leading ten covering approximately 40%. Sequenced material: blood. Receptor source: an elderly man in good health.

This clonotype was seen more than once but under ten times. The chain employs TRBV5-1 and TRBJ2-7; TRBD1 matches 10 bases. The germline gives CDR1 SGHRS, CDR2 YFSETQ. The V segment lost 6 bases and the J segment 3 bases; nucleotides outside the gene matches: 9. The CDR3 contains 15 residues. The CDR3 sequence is CASTVGGTGVYEQYF. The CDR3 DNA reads TGCGCCAGCACCGTAGGTGGGACAGGGGTCTACGAGCAGTACTTC.

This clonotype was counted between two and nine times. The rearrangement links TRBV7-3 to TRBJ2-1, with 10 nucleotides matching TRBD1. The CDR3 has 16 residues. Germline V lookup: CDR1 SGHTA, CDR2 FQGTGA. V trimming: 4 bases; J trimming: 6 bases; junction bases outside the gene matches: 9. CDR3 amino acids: CASSSKPGTGANEQFF. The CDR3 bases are TGTGCCAGCAGCTCCAAACCCGGGACAGGGGCCAATGAGCAGTTCTTC.

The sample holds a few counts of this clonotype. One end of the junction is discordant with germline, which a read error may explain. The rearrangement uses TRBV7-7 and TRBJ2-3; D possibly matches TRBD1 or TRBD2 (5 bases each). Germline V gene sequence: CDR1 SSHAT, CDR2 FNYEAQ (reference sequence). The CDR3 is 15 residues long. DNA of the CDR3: TGTGCTAGCAGTTCCGGGGCTTCTCAGGGAGATACGCAGTATTTT. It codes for CASSSGASQGDTQYF.

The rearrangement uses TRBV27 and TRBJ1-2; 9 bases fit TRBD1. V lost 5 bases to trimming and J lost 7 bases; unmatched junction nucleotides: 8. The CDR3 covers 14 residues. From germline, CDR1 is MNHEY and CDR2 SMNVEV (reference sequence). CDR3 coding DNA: TGTGCCAGCAGTGCGCCGGACAGGGGAGGTGGCTACACCTTC. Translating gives CASSAPDRGGGYTF.

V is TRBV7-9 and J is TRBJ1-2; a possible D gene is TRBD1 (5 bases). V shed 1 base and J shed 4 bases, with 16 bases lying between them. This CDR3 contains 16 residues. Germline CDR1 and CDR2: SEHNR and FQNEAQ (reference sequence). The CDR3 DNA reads TGTGCCAGCAGCTTAGGGGGGACCCGGAGGGCCTATGGCTACACCTTC. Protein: CASSLGGTRRAYGYTF.

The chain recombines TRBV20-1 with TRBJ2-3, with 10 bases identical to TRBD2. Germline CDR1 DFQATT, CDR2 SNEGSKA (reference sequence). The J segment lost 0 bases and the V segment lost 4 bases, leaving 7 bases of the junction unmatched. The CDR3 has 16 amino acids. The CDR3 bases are TGCAGTGCTACGGAGACTAGCGGGTCTAGCACAGATACGCAGTATTTT. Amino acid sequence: CSATETSGSSTDTQYF.

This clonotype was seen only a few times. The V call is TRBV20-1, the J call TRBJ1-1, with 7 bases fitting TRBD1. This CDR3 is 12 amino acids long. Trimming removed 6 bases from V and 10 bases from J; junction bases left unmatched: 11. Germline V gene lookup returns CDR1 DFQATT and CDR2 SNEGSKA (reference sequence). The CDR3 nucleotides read TGCAGTGCCTCTGAAGGGGGCAGGGGAGCTTTCTTT. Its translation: CSASEGGRGAFF.